Following are 32 T cell receptor beta chains from one sample sequenced in a study of T-cell reconstitution after alpha-beta-depleted transplantation in children. Unique molecular identifiers were used in preparing the TCRbeta library. TCRdb independently ran MiXCR on the PCR reads; one entry per CDR3 protein. The sample lists 250,000 or so distinct CDR3 sequences; more than 20% were seen once. The sample consisted of PBMCs, mostly from graft donor cells, taken 360 days after TCRalphabeta/CD19-depleted stem cell transplant. The receptor set was obtained from a female patient between 2 and 10 years old who had a stem cell transplant for congenital amegakaryocytic thrombocytopenia, so the T cells may come from the graft donor.

This chain uses TRBV20-1 with TRBJ2-7, with 9 nucleotides matching TRBD2. Trimming took 7 bases from V and 3 from J; bases not matched to a gene: 16. The CDR3 is made up of 16 amino acids. Germline values: CDR1 DFQATT, CDR2 SNEGSKA (reference sequence). CDR3 coding DNA: TGCAGTGTTCAGCCCTTTCTAGCGGGATTACGCTACGAGCAGTACTTC. The encoded protein is CSVQPFLAGLRYEQYF.

In its sample, this clonotype was seen a few times. The chain recombines TRBV9 with TRBJ2-5; D may be TRBD1 or TRBD2 (5 bases each). V gave up 3 bases and J gave up 5 bases, with 20 bases separating them. CDR3 length equals 16 residues. Germline V gene lookup returns CDR1 SGDLS and CDR2 YYNGEE. This chain's CDR3 is CASSAGRGAFRETQYF. CDR3 coding DNA: TGTGCCAGCAGCGCTGGCCGGGGCGCGTTTCGGGAGACCCAGTACTTC.

The J gene is TRBJ1-5, the V gene TRBV24-1, with TRBD1 as a possible D gene (5 bases). The CDR3 consists of 14 residues. CDR1 is KGHDR, CDR2 SFDVKD, per germline. V gave up 3 bases and J gave up 6 bases, with 11 bases separating them. The CDR3 here is CATSDGRVGQPQHF. CDR3 bases: TGTGCCACCAGTGATGGCAGGGTAGGTCAGCCCCAGCATTTT.

This clonotype was counted a few times. The chain is built from TRBV12-3 or TRBV12-4 and TRBJ1-1; D call uncertain. CDR3 size: 13 residues. V was shortened by 2 bases and J by 7 bases, with 11 bases between the two germline ends. The DNA of the CDR3 is TGTGCCAGCAGTTTATTTTTGCGGGGTGAAGCTTTCTTT. It yields the protein CASSLFLRGEAFF.

A note on this clonotype: Since the CDR3 does not end with the conserved phenylalanine or tryptophan, this likely comes from a read error. The chain links TRBV3-1 to TRBJ2-7, with 7 bases lining up with TRBD1. Trimming took 0 bases from V and 7 from J; bases not matched to a gene: 12. CDR1 and CDR2 (germline): LGHDT, YNNKEL (reference sequence). The CDR3 covers 16 residues. The CDR3 loop reads CASSQDSVQGTVEQYL. As DNA, the CDR3 is TGTGCCAGCAGCCAAGATTCCGTACAGGGGACCGTTGAGCAGTACCTC.

The rearrangement links TRBV7-3 to TRBJ2-3; D assignment may be TRBD1 or TRBD2 (7 bases each). CDR3 length: 15 residues. The germline V gene encodes CDR1 SGHTA and CDR2 FQGTGA. The V and J ends lost 4 bases and 7 bases respectively, with 18 bases between them. In nucleotides, the CDR3 is TGTGCCAGCAGCTCCCAGGGGGGGCAGACGAATACGCAGTATTTT. This gives the protein CASSSQGGQTNTQYF.

This chain links TRBV5-1 with TRBJ2-7; tentatively, D is TRBD1 (5 bases). Per the germline V gene, CDR1 is SGHRS and CDR2 is YFSETQ. With 1 base removed from V and 0 bases from J, the gap between germline ends came to 17 bases. This CDR3 region has 17 residues. The CDR3 sequence is CASSLFYRQRLSYEQYF. CDR3 nucleotides: TGCGCCAGCAGCTTGTTCTATAGACAGCGCCTCTCCTACGAGCAGTACTTC.

This clonotype occurred a few times. This rearrangement joins TRBV6-1 to TRBJ2-1; TRBD2 might be the D (6 bases). Trimming cost V 5 bases and J 5 bases, with 19 bases left between them. Germline V gives CDR1 MNHNS, CDR2 SASEGT. This CDR3 has 16 residues. CDR3 residues: CASSRSGKRANNEQFF. In DNA, the CDR3 is TGTGCCAGCAGTAGGTCCGGAAAGCGGGCCAACAATGAGCAGTTCTTC.

The gene calls are TRBV14 and TRBJ2-1; 9 positions agree with TRBD1. CDR1 is SGHDN, CDR2 FVKESK, per germline. The V gene end was trimmed by 6 bases and the J gene end by 1 base; junction bases not matched to a gene: 13. This CDR3 has 18 amino acids. Here the CDR3 DNA reads TGTGCCAGCAGTGGGACCGACAGGGGGGGCCGATCCTACAATGAGCAGTTCTTC. Encoded protein: CASSGTDRGGRSYNEQFF.

The chain links TRBV20-1 to TRBJ2-5, with 7 positions matching TRBD2. The CDR3 covers 13 residues. Germline V gene lookup returns CDR1 DFQATT and CDR2 SNEGSKA (reference sequence). The trim removed 4 bases at V and 3 bases at J, leaving 5 bases unmatched. DNA for the CDR3: TGCAGTGCTAACGGGGGAGGGGAAGAGACCCAGTACTTC. Residues: CSANGGGEETQYF.

The V call is TRBV6-1, the J call TRBJ2-1; no definite D call. Deletions cut 5 bases from V and 8 bases from J, with 13 bases between. Germline assignment: CDR1 MNHNS and CDR2 SASEGT. This CDR3 has 13 amino acids. The CDR3 bases are TGTGCCAGCAGTCGCCCAAAAGGTTATGAGCAGTTCTTC. Translated, it gives CASSRPKGYEQFF.

Remarks on this clonotype: This clone may be a read error of a much larger clone one base away. This sequence joins TRBV4-3 and TRBJ1-3; the match to TRBD1 covers 9 bases. This CDR3 contains 15 residues. From germline, CDR1 is LGHNA and CDR2 YSLEER. CDR3 sequence reads: CASSPQTGGGDTIYF. CDR3 DNA: TGCGCCAGCAGCCCCCAGACAGGGGGTGGAGACACCATATATTTT.

The rearrangement joins TRBV28 to TRBJ2-5; maybe TRBD1 (6 bases). Trimming shortened V by 5 bases and J by 5 bases, and 9 bases separated the two germline ends. CDR1 is MDHEN and CDR2 is SYDVKM in the germline V gene. This CDR3 contains 12 residues. CDR3 in amino acids: CASSTGIETQYF. The DNA for the CDR3 is TGTGCCAGCAGTACAGGGATCGAGACCCAGTACTTC.

The J gene is TRBJ2-5, the V gene TRBV15; tentatively, D is TRBD1 or TRBD2 (5 bases each). The CDR3 sequence is 14 residues long. V lost 6 bases and J lost 5, with 16 bases in between. CDR1 and CDR2 (germline): LNHNV, YYDKDF (reference sequence). DNA of the CDR3: TGTGCCACCAGGTTGGGGACCGCGGTGGAGACCCAGTACTTC. This encodes CATRLGTAVETQYF.

This clonotype was seen just once. V gene TRBV29-1 combines with J gene TRBJ2-3; 10 bases line up with TRBD2. CDR1 SQVTM and CDR2 ANQGSEA come from the germline V gene. The CDR3 sequence is 15 residues long. Trimming at V came to 6 bases and at J to 4 bases, leaving 10 bases not matched to a gene. The CDR3 DNA reads as TGCAGCGTCCAGAAAGCGGGGGGGCAGTCAGATACGCAGTATTTT. This gives the protein CSVQKAGGQSDTQYF.

This clonotype was observed a few times. The junction departs from germline at one end; a sequencing error may be responsible. The CDR3 DNA reads TGCAGCGTTGTGGGTAGCCCTACCTCCCACGAGCAGTACTTC. This sequence encodes CSVVGSPTSHEQYF. The chain combines TRBV29-1 with TRBJ2-7; D uncertain. The CDR3 runs 14 residues. Per the germline V gene, CDR1 is SQVTM and CDR2 is ANQGSEA.

A few counts support this clonotype. The chain couples TRBV5-1 to TRBJ1-2; TRBD1 might be the D (6 bases). The CDR3 loop spans 14 amino acids. Germline CDR1 is SGHRS and CDR2 is YFSETQ. V lost 0 bases to trimming and J lost 6 bases, with 12 bases between them. The CDR3 spells CASSLDGGAHGYTF. CDR3 nucleotides: TGCGCCAGCAGCTTGGATGGGGGCGCACATGGCTACACCTTC. The whole variable domain, filled in from reference TRBV5-1 and TRBJ1-2, reads KAGVTQTPRYLIKTRGQQVTLSCSPISGHRSVSWYQQTPGQGLQFLFEYFSETQRNKGNFPGRFSGRQFSNSRSEMNVSTLELGDSALYLCASSLDGGAHGYTFGSGTRLTVV.

The chain has TRBV20-1 and TRBJ1-2; maybe TRBD1 (5 bases). Germline-derived CDR1 and CDR2 are DFQATT and SNEGSKA (reference sequence). This CDR3 comprises 13 residues. V was pared by 3 bases and J by 3 bases, with 11 bases between. For the CDR3, the DNA is TGCAGTGCTAGGAAGGGGCAGGACTATGGCTACACCTTC. Translation: CSARKGQDYGYTF.

This clonotype has ten or more counts. This chain links TRBV29-1 with TRBJ2-5, with a weak D call TRBD2 (7 bases). Germline loops: CDR1 SQVTM, CDR2 ANQGSEA. The germline V and J ends were trimmed by 6 bases and 2 bases, with 16 bases remaining between them. CDR3 length: 14 amino acids. CDR3 residues: CSVTGLGGQETQYF. In nucleotides, the CDR3 is TGCAGCGTCACTGGACTAGGGGGGCAAGAGACCCAGTACTTC.

CDR3 coding DNA: TGCAGCGGCTCGGACAGCCCTAATGAAAAACTGTTTTTT. Its translation: CSGSDSPNEKLFF. The chain couples TRBV29-1 to TRBJ1-4, with D tentatively TRBD1 (6 bases). V was pared by 7 bases and J by 3 bases, with 12 bases between. The germline V gene has CDR1 SQVTM and CDR2 ANQGSEA. The CDR3 runs to 13 residues.

This chain joins TRBV12-3 or TRBV12-4 and TRBJ2-1; TRBD2 agrees at 7 bases. The CDR3 loop spans 14 amino acids. V shed 5 bases, J shed 8 bases, and the junction held 9 bases outside the gene matches. CDR3 loop: CASSKEGLLDEQFF. The DNA of the CDR3 is TGTGCCAGCAGTAAAGAGGGACTACTAGATGAGCAGTTCTTC.

This rearrangement joins TRBV10-2 to TRBJ2-3; 8 nucleotides line up with TRBD2. V trimming: 7 bases; J trimming: 4 bases; junction bases outside the gene matches: 10. The CDR3 contains 15 residues. The germline V gene encodes CDR1 WSHSY and CDR2 SAAADI. In DNA form, the CDR3 reads TGCGCCAGCACCGGAGCGGGGGCTAGGTCAGATACGCAGTATTTT. This codes for CASTGAGARSDTQYF.

The sample holds a few counts of this clonotype. This chain links TRBV10-3 with TRBJ2-7; TRBD1 matches at 8 bases. V gave up 10 bases and J gave up 8 bases; unmatched junction bases: 28. Germline V CDR1 and CDR2: ENHRY, SYGVKD. The CDR3 is 18 residues long. CDR3 in amino acids: CATSASGLMGQDHHKQYF. CDR3 coding DNA: TGTGCCACCTCCGCCTCTGGGCTGATGGGACAGGACCACCACAAGCAGTACTTC.

The J gene is TRBJ2-7, the V gene TRBV5-4; unclear D gene. CDR3 size: 16 residues. Trimming removed 4 bases at V and 0 bases at J, with 17 bases between. Germline CDR1 and CDR2: SGHNT and YYREEE (reference sequence). The CDR3 DNA sequence: TGTGCCAGCAGCGTTTCGACTTCCCCGAGCTCCTACGAGCAGTACTTC. It is translated as CASSVSTSPSSYEQYF.

This chain uses TRBV29-1 with TRBJ1-5; possibly TRBD1 for D (6 bases). Looked up from germline, CDR1 is SQVTM and CDR2 is ANQGSEA. This CDR3 has 14 amino acids. V dropped 5 bases and J dropped 2 bases, with 13 bases sitting between them. This CDR3 reads CSVSTGPGNQPQHF. CDR3 sequence (DNA): TGCAGCGTTTCGACAGGACCGGGCAATCAGCCCCAGCATTTT. The full variable domain, completed using reference TRBV29-1 and TRBJ1-5, is SAVISQKPSRDICQRGTSLTIQCQVDSQVTMMFWYRQQPGQSLTLIATANQGSEATYESGFVIDKFPISRPNLTFSTLTVSNMSPEDSSIYLCSVSTGPGNQPQHFGDGTRLSIL.

This clonotype was detected many times. The chain employs TRBV10-3 and TRBJ2-7; TRBD1 is a possible D gene (5 bases). Trimming took off 6 bases at V and 0 bases at J, with 9 bases between the two ends. CDR3 length: 13 amino acids. Germline V gives CDR1 ENHRY, CDR2 SYGVKD. CDR3 sequence reads: CAISDSSSYEQYF. The CDR3 region has the DNA TGTGCCATCAGCGACAGCAGCTCCTACGAGCAGTACTTC.

The table lists this clonotype with a few counts. V gene TRBV10-3 combines with J gene TRBJ2-7; 8 bases fit TRBD1. V gave up 0 bases and J gave up 2 bases; unmatched junction bases: 6. The CDR3 sequence is 16 residues long. Germline V lookup: CDR1 ENHRY, CDR2 SYGVKD. CDR3 sequence (DNA): TGTGCCATCAGTGAGTCCCGGACAGGGTTGACCTACGAGCAGTACTTC. Its protein product is CAISESRTGLTYEQYF.

The chain couples TRBV10-3 to TRBJ2-5; TRBD2 is a possible D gene (5 bases). The CDR3 has 17 residues. Deletions cut 0 bases from V and 3 bases from J, with 17 bases between. Per the germline V gene, CDR1 is ENHRY and CDR2 is SYGVKD. CDR3 DNA sequence: TGTGCCATCAGTGAGTCGATGGCAGCGGTGAGGGAAGAGACCCAGTACTTC. Its translation: CAISESMAAVREETQYF.

The chain carries TRBV18 and TRBJ1-1; TRBD1 might be the D (5 bases). Germline V gives CDR1 KGHSH, CDR2 LQKENI. V dropped 1 base and J dropped 4 bases, with 13 bases sitting between them. This CDR3 is built from 15 residues. CDR3 region: CASSPRDYGRTEAFF. Written as DNA, the CDR3 is TGTGCCAGCTCACCACGGGACTACGGGCGCACTGAAGCTTTCTTT.

The table lists this clonotype with a few counts. This sequence joins TRBV15 and TRBJ2-6; 9 nucleotides match TRBD1. This CDR3 spans 16 amino acids. Germline CDR1 reads LNHNV; CDR2 reads YYDKDF (reference sequence). The V gene end was trimmed by 9 bases and the J gene end by 7 bases; junction bases not matched to a gene: 13. The CDR3 sequence: CATHPGQGFVANVLTF. The CDR3 region has the DNA TGTGCCACTCATCCGGGACAGGGTTTCGTAGCCAACGTCCTGACTTTC.

This chain connects TRBV12-3 or TRBV12-4 to TRBJ2-1; no definite D call. V was pared by 7 bases and J by 9 bases, with 16 bases between. The CDR3 covers 13 residues. The CDR3 spells CASTDSSATEQFF. The CDR3, as DNA: TGTGCCAGCACCGACTCTTCGGCAACTGAGCAGTTCTTC.

The V and J genes are TRBV12-3 or TRBV12-4 and TRBJ2-1, with D possibly matching TRBD2 (7 bases). CDR3 length equals 20 residues. V gave up 7 bases and J gave up 0 bases, with 28 bases separating them. The CDR3 region has the DNA TGTGCCAGCACCCCCGGGCGGGGGCTCCTGACCAGTAACTCCTACAATGAGCAGTTCTTC. Protein: CASTPGRGLLTSNSYNEQFF.